This T cell receptor (beta chain) was captured by sequencing in a study of cytomegalovirus exposure and HLA in healthy donors. Researchers ran the PCR with 60 Vbeta and 13 Jbeta primers. Assay used: immunoSEQ multiplex PCR; TCRdb lists only in-frame clones, some missing. The sample lists approximately 70,000 clones, approximately 78% occurring once. Comments on this clone: Antigen specificity is unknown.

The study, taken as a whole, reports: HLA allele associations emerged for some 16,000 TCR beta sequences in a later analysis, at 0.05 false discovery rate. One variant, a missense change in DCLRE1C, was linked in a later analysis to TCR beta V- and J-gene trimming. Most CMV-associated TCR beta chains appeared HLA-restricted in a later analysis. Most subjects had HLA-A and HLA-B alleles reportedly predicted accurately by TCR beta sequences.

The source of this sequence is a woman in her 30s in good health and CMV-seronegative. Input material: PBMCs.

In DNA form, the CDR3 reads TGTGCCATCAGTGGGGCAGGGGGGAACACTGAAGCTTTCTTT. It codes for CAISGAGGNTEAFF. J is TRBJ1-1 and V is TRBV10-3; 7 positions match TRBD1. The CDR3 is 14 amino acids. Losses at the gene ends were 4 bases for V and 1 base for J; bases not matched to a gene: 3. CDR1 is ENHRY and CDR2 is SYGVKD in the germline V gene.